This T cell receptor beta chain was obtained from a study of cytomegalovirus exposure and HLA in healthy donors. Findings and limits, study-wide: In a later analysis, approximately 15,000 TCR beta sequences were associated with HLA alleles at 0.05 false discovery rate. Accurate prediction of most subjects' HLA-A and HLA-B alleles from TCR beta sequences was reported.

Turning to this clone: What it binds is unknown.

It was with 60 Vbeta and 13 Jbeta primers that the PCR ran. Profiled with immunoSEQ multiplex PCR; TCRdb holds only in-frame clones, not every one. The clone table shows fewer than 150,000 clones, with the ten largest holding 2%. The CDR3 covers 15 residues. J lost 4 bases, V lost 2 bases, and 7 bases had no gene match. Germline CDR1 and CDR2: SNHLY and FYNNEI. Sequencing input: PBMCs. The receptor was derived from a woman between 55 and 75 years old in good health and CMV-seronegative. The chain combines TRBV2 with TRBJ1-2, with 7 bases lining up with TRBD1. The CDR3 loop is CASSERRGPIYGYTF. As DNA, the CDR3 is TGTGCCAGCAGTGAAAGGAGGGGGCCCATCTATGGCTACACCTTC.